This T cell receptor beta chain was found in a study of shared clonotypes between healthy human individuals. Germline V gene sequence: CDR1 MGHRA, CDR2 YSYEKL. CDR3 length: 11 residues. Sorted subsets were amplified in replicate PCRs using about 200 ng DNA, about 30,000 T cell genomes. Some clones are missing from TCRdb's copy, which holds only in-frame ones; the method was immunoSEQ multiplex PCR. Among 550,000 to 800,000 clones, around 91% were seen once, and the ten largest hold 30% to 35%. This clone has just a few counts. A junction boundary mismatches the germline segment, possibly from a read error.

The sequence came from a man between 18 and 29 years old in good health. Some clones in this sample may be carry-over from other donors' samples. The V call is TRBV4-1, the J call TRBJ1-1; D remains unclear. The sequenced material came from memory CD8+ T cells from PBMCs. Stated subset: CD45RO+ cells pooled with CCR7-negative TemRA cells. The CDR3 region is CASSQVRVQEF. The CDR3 nucleotides are TGCGCCAGCAGCCAAGTACGAGTCCAGGAATTT.